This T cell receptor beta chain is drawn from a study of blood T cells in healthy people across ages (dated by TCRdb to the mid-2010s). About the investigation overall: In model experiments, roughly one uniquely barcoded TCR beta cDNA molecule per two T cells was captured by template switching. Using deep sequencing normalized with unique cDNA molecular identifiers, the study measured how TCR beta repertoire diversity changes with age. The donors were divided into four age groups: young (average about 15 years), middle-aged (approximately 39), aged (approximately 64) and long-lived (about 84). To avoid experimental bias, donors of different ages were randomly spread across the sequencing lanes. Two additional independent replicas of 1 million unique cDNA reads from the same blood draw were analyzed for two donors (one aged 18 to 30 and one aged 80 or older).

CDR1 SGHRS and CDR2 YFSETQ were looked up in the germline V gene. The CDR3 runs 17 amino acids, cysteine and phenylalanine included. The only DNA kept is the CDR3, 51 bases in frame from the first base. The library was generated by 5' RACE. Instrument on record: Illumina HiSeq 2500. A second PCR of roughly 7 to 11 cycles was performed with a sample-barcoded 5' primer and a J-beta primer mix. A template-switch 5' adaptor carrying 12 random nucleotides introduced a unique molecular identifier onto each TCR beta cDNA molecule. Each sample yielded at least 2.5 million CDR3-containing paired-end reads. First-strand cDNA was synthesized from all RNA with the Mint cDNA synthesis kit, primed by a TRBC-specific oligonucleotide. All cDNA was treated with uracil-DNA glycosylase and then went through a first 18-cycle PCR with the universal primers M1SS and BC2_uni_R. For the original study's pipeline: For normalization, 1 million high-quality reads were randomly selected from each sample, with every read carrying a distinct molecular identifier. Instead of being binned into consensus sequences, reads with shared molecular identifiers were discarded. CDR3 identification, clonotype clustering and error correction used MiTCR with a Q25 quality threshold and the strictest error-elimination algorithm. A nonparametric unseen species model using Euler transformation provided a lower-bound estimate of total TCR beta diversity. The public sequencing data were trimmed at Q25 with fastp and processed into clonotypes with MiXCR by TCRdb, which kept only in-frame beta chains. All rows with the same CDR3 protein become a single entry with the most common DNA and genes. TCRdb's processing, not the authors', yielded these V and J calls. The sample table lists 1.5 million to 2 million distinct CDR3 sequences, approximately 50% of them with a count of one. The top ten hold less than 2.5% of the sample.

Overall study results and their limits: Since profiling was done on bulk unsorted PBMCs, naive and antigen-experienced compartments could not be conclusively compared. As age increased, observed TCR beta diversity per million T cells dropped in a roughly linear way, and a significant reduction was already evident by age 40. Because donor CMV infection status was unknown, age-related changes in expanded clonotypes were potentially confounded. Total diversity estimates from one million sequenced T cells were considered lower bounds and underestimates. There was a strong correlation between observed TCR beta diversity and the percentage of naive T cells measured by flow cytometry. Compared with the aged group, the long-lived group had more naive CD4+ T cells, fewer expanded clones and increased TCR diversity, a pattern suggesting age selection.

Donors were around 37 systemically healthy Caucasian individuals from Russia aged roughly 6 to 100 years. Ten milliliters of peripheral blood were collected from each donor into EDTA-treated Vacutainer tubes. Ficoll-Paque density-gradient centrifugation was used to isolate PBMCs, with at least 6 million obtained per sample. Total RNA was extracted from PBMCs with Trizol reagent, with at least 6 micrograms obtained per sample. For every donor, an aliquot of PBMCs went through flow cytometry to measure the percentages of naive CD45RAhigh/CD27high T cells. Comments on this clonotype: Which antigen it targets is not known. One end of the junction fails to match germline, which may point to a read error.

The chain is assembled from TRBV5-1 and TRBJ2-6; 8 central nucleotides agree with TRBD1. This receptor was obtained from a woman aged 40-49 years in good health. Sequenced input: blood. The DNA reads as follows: TGCGCCAGCAGATTGGGACAGGTGAAGTCTGGGGCCAACGTCCTGACTTTC. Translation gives CASRLGQVKSGANVLTF.